A selection of T cell receptor beta chains follows, all from one sample in a study of blood T cell repertoires in COVID-19. Only in-frame clones appear in the TCRdb table, and some are missing; sequencing was by immunoSEQ multiplex PCR. The profile shows over 250,000 clones, approximately 88% of them singletons. The specimen sequenced was peripheral blood. These TCRs come from a man in his fifties or sixties with acute or convalescent COVID-19. Each CDR3 is given with its conserved first and last residue. The D gene is left open where the match is weak. Only some rows state a clone size, as once, few, many or a class for expanded clones.

J gene	D gene	clone size	V gene	CDR3 protein	CDR3 DNA
TRBJ1-6	TRBD1	few	TRBV2	CASRATGGWFNSPLHF	TGTGCCAGCAGAGCGACAGGGGGCTGGTTTAATTCACCCCTCCACTTT
TRBJ2-3	-	-	TRBV9	CASSVDSNTQYF	TGTGCCAGCAGCGTAGACAGCAATACGCAGTATTTT
TRBJ1-6	-	-	TRBV7-3	CASSFRANSPLHF	TGTGCCAGCAGCTTCAGGGCTAATTCACCCCTCCACTTT
TRBJ1-1	-	-	TRBV14	CASSLSGPANTEAFF	TGTGCCAGCAGCCTCTCGGGTCCCGCGAACACTGAAGCTTTCTTT
TRBJ2-3	-	-	TRBV19	CASSESADTQYF	TGTGCCAGTTCGGAGAGCGCAGATACGCAGTATTTT
TRBJ2-7	-	-	TRBV2	CASSERSPRFWGDF	TGTGCCAGCAGTGAAAGGTCGCCCCGCTTTTGGGGGGACTTC
TRBJ2-7	TRBD2	-	TRBV13	CASSLAGGENSYEQYF	TGTGCCAGCAGCTTAGCGGGGGGTGAAAACTCCTACGAGCAGTACTTC
TRBJ2-2	TRBD1	-	TRBV10-3	CAISRDRASSGELFF	TGTGCCATCAGCCGGGACAGGGCAAGCTCCGGGGAGCTGTTTTTT
TRBJ1-1	-	few	TRBV6-5	CASSKRMRDTEAFF	TGTGCCAGCTCTAAAAGGATGAGGGACACTGAAGCTTTCTTT
TRBJ1-5	TRBD1	once	TRBV6-5	CASSTQGHQPQHF	TGTGCCAGCAGTACACAGGGGCATCAGCCCCAGCATTTT
TRBJ2-7	-	-	TRBV20-1	CSARSGSEQYF	TGCAGTGCTAGGTCGGGTTCCGAGCAGTACTTC
TRBJ2-3	-	-	TRBV19	CASSPDRSTDTQYF	TGTGCCAGTAGTCCAGACAGAAGCACAGATACGCAGTATTTT
TRBJ2-1	-	-	TRBV19	CASSTERQVWNEQFF	TGTGCCAGTAGTACGGAAAGACAGGTTTGGAATGAGCAGTTCTTC
TRBJ2-7	-	-	TRBV6-6	CASSYRDNSYEQYF	TGTGCCAGCAGTTATCGGGACAACTCCTACGAGCAGTACTTC
TRBJ1-3	-	-	TRBV5-1	CASSPSGMTSGNTIYF	TGCGCCAGCAGCCCCTCCGGGATGACCTCTGGAAACACCATATATTTT
TRBJ2-1	TRBD2	-	TRBV29-1	CSVESGNSYNEQFF	TGCAGCGTCGAGAGCGGGAACTCCTACAATGAGCAGTTCTTC
TRBJ2-2	TRBD1	few	TRBV14	CASSQNRGQITGELFF	TGTGCCAGCAGCCAAAACAGGGGGCAGATCACCGGGGAGCTGTTTTTT
TRBJ2-7	-	-	TRBV9	CASSPYPAGAYEQYF	TGTGCCAGCAGCCCCTATCCCGCCGGAGCCTACGAGCAGTACTTC
TRBJ2-1	TRBD2	-	TRBV4-1	CASSQVGAGGRNEQFF	TGCGCCAGCAGCCAAGTGGGGGCGGGGGGGCGCAATGAGCAGTTCTTC
TRBJ2-5	TRBD1	once	TRBV25-1	CASRGTGSETQYF	TGTGCCAGCAGGGGGACAGGATCAGAGACCCAGTACTTC
TRBJ2-2	-	-	TRBV7-6	CASSFGGRGTGELFF	TGTGCCAGCAGCTTCGGAGGGCGCGGCACCGGGGAGCTGTTTTTT
TRBJ2-7	-	-	TRBV29-1	CSVVRETGEQYF	TGCAGCGTTGTCCGGGAAACCGGCGAGCAGTACTTC
TRBJ2-1	-	once	TRBV30	CAWNPAESYNEQFF	TGTGCCTGGAATCCGGCGGAAAGTTACAATGAGCAGTTCTTC
TRBJ1-5	-	-	TRBV2	CASSPYFDSPGFYSNQPQHF	TGTGCCAGCAGTCCCTACTTTGACAGTCCGGGCTTTTATAGCAATCAGCCCCAGCATTTT
TRBJ1-5	TRBD1	-	TRBV27	CASSLNRGSQPQHF	TGTGCCAGCAGCCTAAACAGGGGGTCTCAGCCCCAGCATTTT
TRBJ2-1	TRBD2	-	TRBV5-1	CASSLAGGGADEQFF	TGCGCCAGCAGCTTGGCTGGCGGGGGGGCTGATGAGCAGTTCTTC
TRBJ1-4	-	-	TRBV7-6	CASSFGRTNEKLFF	TGTGCCAGCAGCTTTGGCAGAACTAATGAAAAACTGTTTTTT
TRBJ2-5	-	-	TRBV14	CASSQEVRNQETQYF	TGTGCCAGCAGCCAAGAAGTCAGGAATCAAGAGACCCAGTACTTC
TRBJ1-6	-	-	TRBV15	CATSPSVPSPLHF	TGTGCCACCAGCCCCTCGGTCCCTTCACCCCTCCACTTT
TRBJ2-3	-	-	TRBV4-1	CASSQVQGFLGTDTQYF	TGCGCCAGCAGCCAAGTGCAGGGATTTTTAGGGACAGATACGCAGTATTTT
TRBJ2-1	TRBD2	-	TRBV30	CAWSPSGGPSGSRWFF	TGTGCCTGGAGTCCTAGCGGGGGGCCGAGTGGGTCTCGATGGTTCTTC
TRBJ1-3	-	-	TRBV23-1	CASSQRGSGNTIYF	TGCGCCAGCAGTCAGCGGGGGTCTGGAAACACCATATATTTT
TRBJ2-1	TRBD2	-	TRBV5-1	CASSFSGGGYNEQFF	TGCGCCAGCAGCTTTAGCGGGGGTGGCTACAATGAGCAGTTCTTC
TRBJ2-5	TRBD2	-	TRBV4-1	CASSQGGLGGGQETQYF	TGCGCCAGCAGCCAAGGGGGGCTGGGCGGGGGGCAAGAGACCCAGTACTTC
TRBJ1-3	TRBD1	-	TRBV9	CASSVPPTGPVRSGNTIYF	TGTGCCAGCAGCGTCCCCCCGACAGGGCCCGTGAGGTCTGGAAACACCATATATTTT
TRBJ1-1	TRBD1	-	TRBV7-9	CASSLAGQGLNTEAFF	TGTGCCAGCAGCTTAGCCGGACAGGGGCTGAACACTGAAGCTTTCTTT
TRBJ1-4	TRBD1	-	TRBV6-5	CASSYVGQGGEKLFF	TGTGCCAGCAGTTACGTGGGACAGGGCGGTGAAAAACTGTTTTTT
TRBJ2-1	-	-	TRBV7-8	CASSLNLGANEQFF	TGTGCCAGCAGCTTAAACCTAGGGGCCAATGAGCAGTTCTTC
TRBJ1-5	TRBD1	-	TRBV12-5	CASGSGTGNQPQHF	TGTGCTAGTGGCTCCGGGACAGGGAATCAGCCCCAGCATTTT
TRBJ1-6	-	-	TRBV7-2	CASSSPPSYNSPLHF	TGTGCCAGCAGCTCTCCCCCGTCCTATAATTCACCCCTCCACTTT
TRBJ1-1	-	-	TRBV7-3	CASSSRVHTEAFF	TGTGCCAGCAGCTCCCGGGTCCACACTGAAGCTTTCTTT
TRBJ1-2	-	once	TRBV5-5	CASSPSGGNYGYTF	TGTGCCAGCAGCCCCTCGGGGGGAAACTATGGCTACACCTTC
TRBJ1-2	-	-	TRBV20-1	CSARELDGYTF	TGCAGTGCTAGAGAACTGGATGGCTACACCTTC
TRBJ2-1	TRBD2	-	TRBV5-1	CASSLGGGPGDEQFF	TGCGCCAGCAGCTTGGGCGGGGGGCCTGGAGATGAGCAGTTCTTC
TRBJ1-6	TRBD1	-	TRBV18	CASSPLGQGNINNSPLHF	TGTGCCAGCTCGCCCCTTGGACAGGGCAATATTAATAATTCACCCCTCCACTTT
TRBJ1-6	TRBD1	-	TRBV12-3/TRBV12-4	CASTRQGSSPLHF	TGTGCCAGCACCAGACAGGGGTCCTCACCCCTCCACTTT